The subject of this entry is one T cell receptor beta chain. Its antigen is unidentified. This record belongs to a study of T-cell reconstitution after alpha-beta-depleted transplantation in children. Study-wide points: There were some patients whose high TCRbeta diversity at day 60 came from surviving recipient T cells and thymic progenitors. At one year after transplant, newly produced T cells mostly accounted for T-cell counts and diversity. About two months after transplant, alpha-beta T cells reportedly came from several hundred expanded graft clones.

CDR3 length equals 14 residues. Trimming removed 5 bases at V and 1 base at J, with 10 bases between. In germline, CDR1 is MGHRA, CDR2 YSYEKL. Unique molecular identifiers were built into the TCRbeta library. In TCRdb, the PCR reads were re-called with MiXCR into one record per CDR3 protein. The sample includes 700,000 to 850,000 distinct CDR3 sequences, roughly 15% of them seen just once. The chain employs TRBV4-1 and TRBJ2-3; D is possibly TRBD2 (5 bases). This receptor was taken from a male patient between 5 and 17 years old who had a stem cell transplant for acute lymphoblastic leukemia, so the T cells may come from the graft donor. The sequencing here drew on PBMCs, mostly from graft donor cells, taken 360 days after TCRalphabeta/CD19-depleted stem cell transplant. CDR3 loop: CASSSSVGTDTQYF. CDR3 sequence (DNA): TGCGCCAGCAGCAGTAGCGTGGGCACAGATACGCAGTATTTT.